The rows below give T cell receptor beta chains drawn from one sample of a study of regulatory T cells in long-lasting Graves disease. From the multiplex PCR reads, TCRdb called clonotypes with MiXCR, one entry per CDR3 protein. The sample lists 500,000 to 700,000 distinct CDR3 sequences, roughly 30% seen once, with 40% to 55% in the top ten. The source material was peripheral blood mononuclear cells (PBMCs), sampled when the disease was refractory, from a patient treated with antithyroid drugs. These receptors originate from a female donor with Graves disease. Both conserved end residues are part of each CDR3. D genes are given only for firm matches. Size tells how often a clone was seen (once, few, many) or the class of an expanded clone, and some rows leave it out.

abundance	len	v_gene	d_gene	j_gene	CDR3aa	CDR3nt
few	19	TRBV6-1	TRBD2	TRBJ2-4	CASSSLGTSGSVAKNIQYF	TGTGCCAGCAGTAGTCTCGGGACTAGCGGGAGTGTAGCCAAAAACATTCAGTACTTC
.	15	TRBV20-1	.	TRBJ1-2	CSASPTMLSNYGYTF	TGCAGTGCTAGTCCTACTATGCTAAGTAACTATGGCTACACCTTC
few	14	TRBV6-1	.	TRBJ1-4	CASKADATNEKLFF	TGTGCCAGCAAGGCTGACGCGACTAATGAAAAACTGTTTTTT
many	13	TRBV20-1	.	TRBJ1-2	CSARVGTGNGYTF	TGCAGTGCTAGAGTTGGGACGGGAAATGGCTACACCTTC
many	13	TRBV28	.	TRBJ1-2	CASSLLGQTGYTF	TGTGCCAGCAGCCTACTCGGGCAGACCGGCTACACCTTC
.	12	TRBV12-5	.	TRBJ1-5	CASALGLQPQHF	TGTGCTAGTGCCTTGGGGCTTCAGCCCCAGCATTTT
few	14	TRBV6-2/TRBV6-3	.	TRBJ2-1	CASSYSGTYNEQFF	TGTGCCAGCAGTTACTCCGGGACCTACAATGAGCAGTTCTTC
.	16	TRBV6-1	.	TRBJ1-2	CAGSPRSKGINYGYTF	TGTGCCGGCAGTCCCAGGAGTAAGGGGATTAACTATGGCTACACCTTC
.	18	TRBV7-3	.	TRBJ2-2	CASSLTPLAGWESGELFF	TGTGCCAGCAGCTTAACTCCTCTTGCCGGGTGGGAATCCGGGGAGCTGTTTTTT
.	17	TRBV20-1	.	TRBJ2-6	CSASRRIRPSGANVLTF	TGCAGTGCTAGCCGACGGATTCGTCCGTCAGGGGCCAACGTCCTGACTTTC
many	14	TRBV6-1	.	TRBJ1-1	CASILAQGNTEAFF	TGTGCCAGCATTCTGGCGCAGGGGAACACTGAAGCTTTCTTT
.	15	TRBV6-1	TRBD2	TRBJ2-2	CAGQAGFTNTGELFF	TGTGCCGGACAAGCGGGATTCACGAACACCGGGGAGCTGTTTTTT
few	13	TRBV10-3	.	TRBJ2-7	CAIMAGGSYEQYF	TGTGCCATCATGGCAGGGGGGTCCTACGAGCAGTACTTC
few	15	TRBV19	.	TRBJ1-1	CASSDWTEENTEAFF	TGTGCCAGCAGCGACTGGACGGAGGAGAACACTGAAGCTTTCTTT
.	15	TRBV20-1	TRBD2	TRBJ2-5	CSARDEAGVRETQYF	TGCAGTGCTAGAGATGAGGCGGGAGTTCGGGAGACCCAGTACTTC
few	15	TRBV15	TRBD1	TRBJ1-5	CATSGDRVRNQPQHF	TGTGCCACCAGCGGGGACAGGGTCCGCAATCAGCCCCAGCATTTT
.	15	TRBV6-9	TRBD1	TRBJ1-1	CASSYLGQENTEAFF	TGTGCCAGCAGTTACCTCGGACAGGAGAACACTGAAGCTTTCTTT
many	15	TRBV2	TRBD1	TRBJ1-1	CASSDRGRGRTEAFF	TGTGCCAGCAGTGACAGGGGGAGAGGCAGGACTGAAGCTTTCTTT
many	14	TRBV19	.	TRBJ1-1	CASSITGMNTEAFF	TGTGCCAGTAGTATTACAGGAATGAACACTGAAGCTTTCTTT
many	12	TRBV30	TRBD1	TRBJ1-2	CAWKQGTYGYTF	TGTGCCTGGAAACAGGGGACCTATGGCTACACCTTC
many	16	TRBV6-1	.	TRBJ2-6	CASSEEDSSGANVLTF	TGTGCCAGCAGTGAAGAAGACAGCTCTGGGGCCAACGTCCTGACTTTC
.	16	TRBV5-1	TRBD2	TRBJ2-2	CASSLAASGDTGELFF	TGCGCCAGCAGCTTGGCGGCTAGCGGAGACACCGGGGAGCTGTTTTTT
few	15	TRBV6-5	.	TRBJ1-4	CASSYSTVFNEKLFF	TGTGCCAGCAGTTACTCGACAGTTTTTAATGAAAAACTGTTTTTT
few	13	TRBV7-9	.	TRBJ2-7	CASGRAFGYEQYF	TGTGCCAGCGGCAGGGCGTTTGGGTACGAGCAGTACTTC
.	13	TRBV14	.	TRBJ1-2	CASSQVPGLGYTF	TGTGCCAGCAGCCAAGTCCCGGGACTCGGCTACACCTTC